A selection of T cell receptor beta chains follows, all from one sample in a study of PD-1 blockade in classical Hodgkin lymphoma. Profiling relied on immunoSEQ multiplex PCR, and the TCRdb table lists in-frame clones only, not all of them. The data contain approximately 11,000 clones, approximately 84% of them singletons. The sequencing used peripheral blood mononuclear cells (PBMCs), collected before the second cycle of nivolumab. These receptors were taken from a human donor with classical Hodgkin lymphoma. Each CDR3 is given with its conserved first and last residue. D genes are given only for firm matches. Size is stated for part of the rows, as once, few or many counts, or as a class when the clone is expanded.

v_gene	abundance	d_gene	j_gene	CDR3aa	CDR3nt
TRBV7-3	NA	NA	TRBJ1-1	CASSLGVGTEAFF	TGTGCCAGCAGCCTGGGGGTGGGCACTGAAGCTTTCTTT
TRBV27	NA	TRBD2	TRBJ2-5	CASSPNTPIAGAETQYF	TGTGCCAGCAGTCCCAACACCCCCATAGCGGGAGCGGAGACCCAGTACTTC
TRBV28	NA	NA	TRBJ1-1	CASTIRGGTEAFF	TGTGCCAGCACCATACGGGGGGGCACTGAAGCTTTCTTT
TRBV9	NA	NA	TRBJ1-4	CASSVGAGPREKLFF	TGTGCCAGCAGCGTAGGAGCAGGCCCCAGGGAAAAACTGTTTTTT
TRBV19	NA	NA	TRBJ2-5	CASSIVKLSEGGRETQYF	TGTGCCAGTAGTATAGTCAAACTGTCTGAGGGGGGCCGAGAGACCCAGTACTTC
TRBV4-1	NA	NA	TRBJ2-6	CASSQVSSGANVLTF	TGCGCCAGCAGCCAAGTCAGTTCTGGGGCCAACGTCCTGACTTTC
TRBV5-1	NA	NA	TRBJ2-7	CASSLEMDSLPYEQYF	TGCGCCAGCAGCTTGGAAATGGACAGTCTCCCCTACGAGCAGTACTTC
TRBV28	NA	TRBD1	TRBJ1-1	CASSLPPGQANTEAFF	TGTGCCAGCAGTCTCCCCCCGGGACAGGCGAACACTGAAGCTTTCTTT
TRBV27	NA	TRBD1	TRBJ2-5	CASSLNPTGTGETQYF	TGTGCCAGCAGTTTGAACCCGACAGGGACAGGAGAGACCCAGTACTTC
TRBV19	NA	TRBD1	TRBJ1-5	CASSIGGQGAQPQHF	TGTGCCAGTAGTATAGGAGGGCAGGGGGCTCAGCCCCAGCATTTT
TRBV7-8	NA	TRBD2	TRBJ2-1	CASSPRGVSSYNEQFF	TGTGCCAGCAGCCCCCGGGGGGTCAGCTCCTACAATGAGCAGTTCTTC
TRBV7-9	once	NA	TRBJ2-7	CASSRLPQGLRYYEQYF	TGTGCCAGCAGCCGCCTCCCACAGGGACTTCGCTACTACGAGCAGTACTTC
TRBV5-1	NA	TRBD1	TRBJ2-5	CASSLYRGRQETQYF	TGCGCCAGCAGCTTGTACAGGGGGAGGCAAGAGACCCAGTACTTC
TRBV28	NA	TRBD2	TRBJ2-7	CASSPPWGVRPAGVHYEQYF	TGTGCCAGCAGTCCCCCGTGGGGGGTCCGGCCAGCGGGAGTGCACTACGAGCAGTACTTC
TRBV19	NA	TRBD2	TRBJ2-1	CASTPNLSGSWGYNEQFF	TGTGCCAGTACCCCAAACCTTAGCGGGAGCTGGGGCTACAATGAGCAGTTCTTC
TRBV6-1	NA	TRBD2	TRBJ2-3	CASSAGLAGADTQYF	TGTGCCAGCAGTGCGGGACTAGCGGGAGCAGATACGCAGTATTTT
TRBV4-1	NA	TRBD2	TRBJ2-7	CASSQERPSPGLAGDWYYEQYF	TGCGCCAGCAGCCAAGAGAGGCCCTCTCCGGGACTAGCGGGAGATTGGTACTACGAGCAGTACTTC
TRBV27	NA	NA	TRBJ2-3	CAAWGSGGQDTQYF	TGTGCCGCCTGGGGGAGTGGGGGGCAGGATACGCAGTATTTT
TRBV7-9	NA	NA	TRBJ2-2	CASSLWGRDTGELFF	TGTGCCAGCAGCTTATGGGGTCGCGACACCGGGGAGCTGTTTTTT
TRBV7-7	NA	NA	TRBJ2-2	CASSLVGGAGELFF	TGTGCCAGCAGCTTAGTGGGGGGCGCCGGGGAGCTGTTTTTT
TRBV7-9	NA	NA	TRBJ1-1	CASSLTGNTEAFF	TGTGCCAGCAGCTTGACTGGGAACACTGAAGCTTTCTTT
TRBV4-1	NA	TRBD1	TRBJ1-3	CASSPLGQAYADTIYF	TGCGCCAGCAGCCCGTTAGGACAGGCGTATGCGGACACCATATATTTT
TRBV5-1	NA	NA	TRBJ2-5	CASSSSQETQYF	TGCGCCAGCAGCTCCTCACAAGAGACCCAGTACTTC
TRBV7-9	NA	TRBD1	TRBJ2-3	CASSRQGLARTDTQYF	TGTGCCAGCAGCCGACAGGGTCTCGCCCGCACAGATACGCAGTATTTT
TRBV5-1	NA	TRBD2	TRBJ2-6	CASSLGGLAGGPGANVLTF	TGCGCCAGCAGCTTGGGGGGACTAGCGGGAGGGCCTGGGGCCAACGTCCTGACTTTC
TRBV4-1	NA	NA	TRBJ2-3	CASSQDRGRAGTQYF	TGCGCCAGCAGCCAAGATAGGGGTAGGGCAGGCACGCAGTATTTT
TRBV27	once	TRBD1	TRBJ2-5	CASSPRDRIDQETQYF	TGTGCCAGCAGTCCGAGGGACAGAATAGACCAAGAGACCCAGTACTTC
TRBV18	NA	NA	TRBJ1-5	CASSPPRSGHQPQHF	TGTGCCAGCTCACCACCTAGATCTGGGCATCAGCCCCAGCATTTT
TRBV7-8	few	TRBD1	TRBJ2-2	CASSPTGTASTGELFF	TGTGCCAGCAGCCCGACCGGGACAGCATCCACCGGGGAGCTGTTTTTT
TRBV9	NA	TRBD2	TRBJ2-1	CASSVAAGGPGDEQFF	TGTGCCAGCAGCGTAGCGGCGGGGGGGCCGGGCGATGAGCAGTTCTTC
TRBV11-1	NA	NA	TRBJ2-5	CASSWSFQETQYF	TGTGCCAGCAGCTGGAGCTTCCAAGAGACCCAGTACTTC
TRBV28	NA	NA	TRBJ1-6	CASTKGGSPLHF	TGTGCCAGCACCAAGGGGGGTTCACCCCTCCACTTT
TRBV10-3	once	NA	TRBJ2-7	CAISGGKRGEQYF	TGTGCCATCAGCGGGGGAAAGAGGGGCGAGCAGTACTTC
TRBV9	NA	TRBD2	TRBJ2-3	CASNRRGTSGGWDTQYF	TGTGCCAGCAACCGTAGAGGGACTAGCGGGGGTTGGGATACGCAGTATTTT
TRBV28	NA	TRBD2	TRBJ2-7	CASSLYGRATEQYF	TGTGCCAGCAGTTTATACGGGAGGGCGACCGAGCAGTACTTC
TRBV28	NA	NA	TRBJ2-5	CASSFLNRRGKETQYF	TGTGCCAGCAGTTTTTTAAACAGGAGGGGTAAAGAGACCCAGTACTTC
TRBV7-8	NA	TRBD1	TRBJ1-2	CASSSGQANNYGYTF	TGTGCCAGCAGCTCGGGACAGGCAAATAACTATGGCTACACCTTC
TRBV19	NA	NA	TRBJ2-2	CASSIDIAGELFF	TGTGCCAGTAGTATAGATATCGCGGGGGAGCTGTTTTTT
TRBV29-1	NA	NA	TRBJ2-1	CSVTLLEDLNNEQFF	TGCAGCGTCACCCTGTTGGAGGACCTCAACAATGAGCAGTTCTTC
TRBV28	NA	NA	TRBJ2-7	CASSGGYEQYF	TGTGCCAGCAGTGGTGGCTACGAGCAGTACTTC
TRBV2	NA	NA	TRBJ2-1	CASSFQGLGWGSSYNEQFF	TGTGCCAGCAGTTTCCAGGGGCTTGGCTGGGGAAGCTCCTACAATGAGCAGTTCTTC
TRBV5-1	NA	NA	TRBJ1-1	CASSSRGRTNTEAFF	TGCGCCAGCAGCTCGCGTGGACGGACGAACACTGAAGCTTTCTTT
TRBV5-1	NA	NA	TRBJ1-2	CASSLVVQGNYGYTF	TGCGCCAGCAGCTTGGTTGTCCAGGGAAACTATGGCTACACCTTC
TRBV18	once	TRBD1	TRBJ1-2	CASSPSGTGGVGYGYTF	TGTGCCAGCTCACCATCCGGGACAGGGGGCGTCGGCTATGGCTACACCTTC
TRBV7-2	NA	NA	TRBJ1-3	CASSLAIVGGNTIYF	TGTGCCAGCAGCTTAGCTATCGTGGGCGGAAACACCATATATTTT
TRBV5-4	NA	TRBD2	TRBJ2-6	CASSPAGVSGANVLTF	TGTGCCAGCAGCCCCGCGGGGGTCTCTGGGGCCAACGTCCTGACTTTC
TRBV5-4	NA	NA	TRBJ1-1	CASSWVGLWAEAFF	TGTGCCAGCAGCTGGGTGGGTCTATGGGCTGAAGCTTTCTTT
TRBV27	NA	TRBD1	TRBJ1-5	CASSHRGQGNQPQHF	TGTGCCAGCAGCCACAGGGGCCAGGGGAATCAGCCCCAGCATTTT
TRBV5-1	NA	NA	TRBJ2-7	CASSINTEQYF	TGCGCCAGCAGCATAAACACCGAGCAGTACTTC
TRBV7-3	NA	TRBD1	TRBJ2-5	CASSSYRDRWVMGETQYF	TGTGCCAGCAGCTCTTACCGGGACAGGTGGGTTATGGGGGAGACCCAGTACTTC
TRBV21-1	NA	NA	TRBJ2-1	CASSSREFSGRETEQFF	TGTGCCAGCAGCTCCCGGGAGTTTAGCGGGAGAGAAACGGAGCAGTTCTTC
TRBV29-1	NA	NA	TRBJ2-7	CSVGPGGYEQYF	TGCAGCGTTGGCCCAGGGGGGTACGAGCAGTACTTC
TRBV7-9	NA	TRBD1	TRBJ2-7	CASSFGTGKYEQYF	TGTGCCAGCAGCTTTGGGACAGGAAAGTACGAGCAGTACTTC
TRBV27	NA	NA	TRBJ2-7	CASRSSFYEQYF	TGTGCCAGCAGGAGTTCGTTTTACGAGCAGTACTTC
TRBV5-1	NA	NA	TRBJ2-7	CASRLGDYEQYF	TGCGCCAGCAGACTGGGGGACTACGAGCAGTACTTC